A single sample is the source of the 13 T cell receptor beta chains below, sequenced in a study of response to subunit inactivated influenza vaccine. In TCRdb, the RT-PCR reads were re-called with MiXCR into one record per CDR3 protein. Found here are 150,000 to 200,000 distinct CDR3 sequences, about 12% of them singletons; the top ten hold roughly 29%. The sample also formed part of further work on T cells expressing NK-cell markers. As that study records: 5'RACE template switching with UMIs generated TCR beta cDNA.

Sequencing used CD8+ T cells sorted from PBMCs, obtained 11 to 12 days after vaccination. The receptors come from a man aged 45-65 years who received an inactivated influenza vaccine.

This rearrangement joins TRBV28 to TRBJ2-1; D is unclear. Germline values: CDR1 MDHEN, CDR2 SYDVKM. There are 11 residues in the CDR3. The CDR3 coding sequence is TGTGCATCTGTAGATTACAATGAGCAGTTCTTC. Protein sequence: CASVDYNEQFF.

This clonotype was seen a few times. The V and J genes are TRBV2 and TRBJ1-1; D might be TRBD1 (6 bases). V shed 3 bases and J shed 1 base, with 12 bases lying between them. This CDR3 is built from 15 residues. The V gene's germline CDR1 is SNHLY and CDR2 FYNNEI. CDR3 protein: CASSDWTVTNTEAFF. The CDR3 bases are TGTGCCAGCAGTGATTGGACAGTTACGAACACTGAAGCTTTCTTT.

The DNA for the CDR3 is TGTGCCAGCAGCCCATCGGACAGTCGCAATCAGCCCCAGCATTTT. Residues: CASSPSDSRNQPQHF. J is TRBJ1-5 and V is TRBV7-9; a weak D match, TRBD1 (6 bases). V was clipped by 5 bases and J by 2 bases, with 13 bases between them. Looked up from germline, CDR1 is SEHNR and CDR2 is FQNEAQ (reference sequence). This CDR3 is built from 15 residues.

V is TRBV4-1 and J is TRBJ1-3; possibly TRBD1 for D (5 bases). This CDR3 is built from 17 residues. Trimming shortened V by 1 base and J by 0 bases, and 13 bases separated the two germline ends. Germline V CDR1 and CDR2: MGHRA, YSYEKL. This chain's CDR3 is CASSQGPGRGSGNTIYF. The CDR3 region has the DNA TGCGCCAGCAGCCAAGGACCGGGACGGGGCTCTGGAAACACCATATATTTT.

This sequence joins TRBV3-1 and TRBJ2-7, with 13 bases lining up with TRBD2. V was pared by 3 bases and J by 1 base, with 0 bases of the junction left unmatched. The CDR3 runs to 15 residues. The germline gives CDR1 LGHDT, CDR2 YNNKEL (reference sequence). This chain's CDR3 is CASSQGLAGSYEQYF. DNA for the CDR3: TGTGCCAGCAGCCAGGGACTAGCGGGGTCCTACGAGCAGTACTTC.

In its sample, this clonotype was seen a few times. This chain connects TRBV3-1 to TRBJ2-7, with 12 bases that match TRBD2. Germline V lookup: CDR1 LGHDT, CDR2 YNNKEL (reference sequence). The ends lost 5 bases at V and 5 bases at J; junction bases unmatched: 7. The CDR3 runs 15 residues. The CDR3 sequence: CASSSGLAGIHEQYF. CDR3 bases: TGTGCCAGCAGCTCAGGACTAGCGGGAATTCACGAGCAGTACTTC.

This clonotype turned up a few times. The chain is built from TRBV20-1 and TRBJ2-3; D tentatively reads TRBD1 or TRBD2 (5 bases each). CDR1 is DFQATT and CDR2 is SNEGSKA in the germline V gene (reference sequence). This CDR3 has 15 amino acids. V was clipped by 0 bases and J by 5 bases, with 15 bases between them. The CDR3 loop is CSARDLWGLEDTQYF. In nucleotides, the CDR3 is TGCAGTGCTAGAGATCTCTGGGGGTTGGAAGATACGCAGTATTTT.

This clonotype came up a few times. The V and J genes are TRBV7-3 and TRBJ2-1; tentatively, D is TRBD1 (6 bases). V was cut by 2 bases and J by 7 bases, with 15 bases left in between. The germline V gene has CDR1 SGHTA and CDR2 FQGTGA. CDR3 length: 15 amino acids. The CDR3 DNA is TGTGCCAGCAGCTTACAACCGGGACAATTGAATGAGCAGTTCTTC. Translation: CASSLQPGQLNEQFF. Full variable domain (outside the CDR3, taken from reference TRBV7-3 and TRBJ2-1): GAGVSQTPSNKVTEKGKYVELRCDPISGHTALYWYRQSLGQGPEFLIYFQGTGAADDSGLPNDRFFAVRPEGSVSTLKIQRTERGDSAVYLCASSLQPGQLNEQFFGPGTRLTVL.

This clonotype has at least ten counts. The chain carries TRBV5-1 and TRBJ1-2, with a tentative D call TRBD1 (6 bases). CDR1 SGHRS and CDR2 YFSETQ come from the germline V gene. Trimming cost V 4 bases and J 2 bases, with 15 bases left between them. This CDR3 spans 15 amino acids. The CDR3 spells CASSPGQNINYGYTF. The CDR3 bases are TGCGCCAGCAGCCCCGGACAGAACATCAACTATGGCTACACCTTC.

The chain recombines TRBV5-4 with TRBJ2-3; 9 bases are a match to TRBD2. The CDR3 has 14 residues. V gave up 2 bases and J gave up 4 bases; unmatched junction bases: 2. Germline CDR1 is SGHNT and CDR2 is YYREEE (reference sequence). In nucleotides, the CDR3 is TGTGCCAGCAGCTTTAGCGGGAGAGCAGATACGCAGTATTTT. Amino acids: CASSFSGRADTQYF.

The chain couples TRBV7-2 to TRBJ2-7, with 7 bases fitting TRBD2. The CDR3 runs to 15 residues. Germline V lookup: CDR1 SGHTA, CDR2 FQGNSA. Losses at the gene ends were 1 base for V and 0 bases for J; bases not matched to a gene: 3. The DNA of the CDR3 is TGTGCCAGCAGCTTAGAGTGGGGGGGCTCCTACGAGCAGTACTTC. This gives the protein CASSLEWGGSYEQYF.

V usage is TRBV15 and J usage is TRBJ2-1, with D unresolved. Germline V gene sequence: CDR1 LNHNV, CDR2 YYDKDF (reference sequence). V lost 3 bases and J 4 bases, leaving 13 bases between the germline ends. The CDR3 is made up of 15 amino acids. This CDR3 is CATSRGLNPYNEQFF. In DNA, the CDR3 is TGTGCCACCAGCAGGGGCCTAAACCCTTACAATGAGCAGTTCTTC.

This clonotype has only a few counts. CDR3 sequence (DNA): TGTGCCAGCAGCCCAACCCTGGGCAGCCCCGAGCAGTACTTC. Amino acids: CASSPTLGSPEQYF. The chain joins TRBV11-3 to TRBJ2-7; no reliable D call. CDR3 size: 14 residues. Germline values: CDR1 SGHNT, CDR2 YENEEA. Trimming took 5 bases from V and 6 from J, leaving 17 bases between them.